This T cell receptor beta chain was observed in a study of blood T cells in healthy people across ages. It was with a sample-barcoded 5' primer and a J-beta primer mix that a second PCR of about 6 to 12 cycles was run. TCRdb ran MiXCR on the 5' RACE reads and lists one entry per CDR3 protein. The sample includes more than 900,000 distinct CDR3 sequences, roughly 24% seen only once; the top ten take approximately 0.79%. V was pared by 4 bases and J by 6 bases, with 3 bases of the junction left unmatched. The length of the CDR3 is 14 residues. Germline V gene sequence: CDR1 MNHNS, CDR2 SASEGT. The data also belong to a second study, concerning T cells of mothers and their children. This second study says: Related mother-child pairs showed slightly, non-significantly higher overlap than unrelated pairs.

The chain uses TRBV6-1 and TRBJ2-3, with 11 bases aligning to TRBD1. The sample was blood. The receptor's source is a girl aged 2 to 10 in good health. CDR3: CASSVGTGGDTQYF. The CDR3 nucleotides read TGTGCCAGCAGTGTTGGGACAGGGGGGGATACGCAGTATTTT.